The 26 T cell receptor beta chains given below trace back to one sample, sequenced in a study of blood T cell repertoires in COVID-19. Produced via immunoSEQ multiplex PCR; TCRdb's table is partial and in-frame only. The sample includes 85,000 to 95,000 clones, about 89% seen only once; the top ten take under 5.5%. What was sequenced was peripheral blood. All receptors come from a man aged 55-75 years with COVID-19, enrolled during active disease.

The chain combines TRBV7-2 with TRBJ2-5; the match to TRBD2 covers 7 bases. CDR1 and CDR2 (germline): SGHTA, FQGNSA. V lost 9 bases, J lost 1 base, and 5 bases stayed unmatched. CDR3 length: 13 residues. CDR3 DNA sequence: TGTGCCAGTGCGGGAGCCACCCAAGAGACCCAGTACTTC. Protein: CASAGATQETQYF.

This clone has just one count. The J gene is TRBJ1-1, the V gene TRBV12-3 or TRBV12-4; D gene uncertain. The CDR3 loop spans 12 amino acids. Trimming pared 5 bases from V and 1 base from J, leaving 5 bases between. The chain's CDR3 is CASSVWNTEAFF. The CDR3 nucleotides read TGTGCCAGCAGTGTCTGGAACACTGAAGCTTTCTTT.

J is TRBJ2-7 and V is TRBV5-1; D is perhaps TRBD2 (5 bases). Between the trimmed V and J ends, which lost 4 bases and 6 bases, there was a span of 8 bases. Germline lookup yields CDR1 SGHRS and CDR2 YFSETQ. CDR3 size: 11 residues. CDR3 in amino acids: CASSSGPEQYF. The DNA for the CDR3 is TGCGCCAGCAGCAGCGGCCCCGAGCAGTACTTC. The full variable domain, rest sourced from reference TRBV5-1 and TRBJ2-7, is KAGVTQTPRYLIKTRGQQVTLSCSPISGHRSVSWYQQTPGQGLQFLFEYFSETQRNKGNFPGRFSGRQFSNSRSEMNVSTLELGDSALYLCASSSGPEQYFGPGTRLTVT.

CDR3: CASSLGLAGAGSEQFF. The CDR3 coding sequence is TGTGCCAGCAGCTTAGGACTAGCGGGAGCCGGGAGTGAGCAGTTCTTC. The chain has TRBV5-4 and TRBJ2-1, with 13 nucleotides matching TRBD2. V gave up 2 bases and J gave up 9 bases; unmatched junction bases: 8. The CDR3 is 16 residues long. Germline CDR1 SGHNT, CDR2 YYREEE (reference sequence).

V and J are TRBV6-5 and TRBJ2-1; 9 bases are a match to TRBD1. This CDR3 is 13 amino acids long. Germline CDR1 reads MNHEY; CDR2 reads SVGAGI. The V segment lost 5 bases and the J segment 13 bases; nucleotides outside the gene matches: 9. CDR3 DNA sequence: TGTGCCAGCAGTCTTGGGACAGGGAACAGCCAGTTCTTC. It specifies CASSLGTGNSQFF.

The chain has TRBV4-1 and TRBJ2-5; 8 positions agree with TRBD1. Germline loops: CDR1 MGHRA, CDR2 YSYEKL. With V trimmed by 0 bases and J by 5 bases, 17 bases remained unmatched. This CDR3 has 19 amino acids. CDR3 in amino acids: CASSQDRELGQGASETQYF. The CDR3 DNA reads as TGCGCCAGCAGCCAAGATAGGGAACTAGGACAGGGCGCATCGGAGACCCAGTACTTC.

The rearrangement joins TRBV12-3 or TRBV12-4 to TRBJ2-1; 8 bases fit TRBD2. V gave up 6 bases and J gave up 9 bases; unmatched junction bases: 4. This CDR3 has 12 amino acids. CDR3 region: CASRYGLAEQFF. CDR3 nucleotides: TGTGCCAGCAGATACGGACTAGCTGAGCAGTTCTTC.

The chain has TRBV10-3 and TRBJ1-2; D is possibly TRBD1 (6 bases). Germline loops: CDR1 ENHRY, CDR2 SYGVKD. The CDR3 has 15 amino acids. V lost 4 bases and J 5 bases, leaving 17 bases between the germline ends. CDR3 coding DNA: TGTGCCATCAGTGCGGGGGGCAGCGATCTTTATGGCTACACCTTC. It is translated as CAISAGGSDLYGYTF.

This clone was picked up one time. The chain combines TRBV6-5 with TRBJ1-4, with D possibly being TRBD1 (5 bases). The CDR3 totals 13 residues. Trimming took off 0 bases at V and 10 bases at J, with 9 bases between the two ends. Germline loops: CDR1 MNHEY, CDR2 SVGAGI. DNA for the CDR3: TGTGCCAGCAGTTACTCGGGGGGTGGAAAACTGTTTTTT. It translates to CASSYSGGGKLFF.

This clone was seen a handful of times. The chain recombines TRBV5-1 with TRBJ2-1; 9 bases line up with TRBD2. Germline trimming cut 0 bases from V and 0 bases from J; bases unmatched to any gene: 10. This CDR3 region has 19 residues. Germline V lookup: CDR1 SGHRS, CDR2 YFSETQ. The CDR3 reads CASSLGLAVPLSSYNEQFF. CDR3 bases: TGCGCCAGCAGCTTGGGACTAGCGGTCCCCCTAAGCTCCTACAATGAGCAGTTCTTC.

This sequence joins TRBV6-4 and TRBJ2-2; no clear D gene. The CDR3 runs to 17 residues. The germline V gene encodes CDR1 MRHNA and CDR2 SNTAGT. V was pared by 0 bases and J by 1 base, with 12 bases between. The chain's CDR3 is CASSDSLAALNTGELFF. The CDR3 DNA follows: TGTGCCAGCAGTGACTCGCTCGCGGCTCTGAACACCGGGGAGCTGTTTTTT.

The J gene is TRBJ2-1, the V gene TRBV3-1 (or the pseudogene TRBV3-2), with 12 bases aligning to TRBD2. There are 15 residues in the CDR3. CDR1 is LGHDT, CDR2 YNNKEL, per germline (reference sequence). Trimming at V came to 6 bases and at J to 5 bases, leaving 5 bases not matched to a gene. CDR3 protein: CASSLGLAGHNEQFF. In DNA, the CDR3 is TGTGCCAGCAGTCTGGGACTAGCGGGCCACAATGAGCAGTTCTTC.

The V gene is TRBV30, the J gene TRBJ2-1; TRBD2 aligns across 9 bases. The CDR3 loop spans 15 amino acids. Looked up from germline, CDR1 is GTSNPN and CDR2 is SVGIG (reference sequence). V lost 1 base to trimming and J lost 8 bases; unmatched junction nucleotides: 9. CDR3 region: CAWSAGGGRAYEQFF. CDR3 nucleotide sequence: TGTGCCTGGAGTGCCGGGGGCGGGAGGGCCTATGAGCAGTTCTTC.

The V and J genes are TRBV7-6 and TRBJ2-7, with 8 bases matching TRBD1. V shed 4 bases, J shed 2 bases, and the junction held 10 bases outside the gene matches. The CDR3 totals 16 residues. CDR1 and CDR2 (germline): SGHVS, FNYEAQ. The CDR3 DNA sequence: TGTGCCAGCAGCTCATTATCAGGACAGGGCCCCTACGAGCAGTACTTC. Translation gives CASSSLSGQGPYEQYF.

The CDR3 sequence is CASSVRVLTGEQETQYF. The CDR3 DNA follows: TGTGCCAGCAGTGTTCGTGTTCTAACAGGGGAACAAGAGACCCAGTACTTC. This chain joins TRBV6-1 and TRBJ2-5; the match to TRBD1 covers 7 bases. Germline-derived CDR1 and CDR2 are MNHNS and SASEGT. This CDR3 spans 17 amino acids. J was trimmed by 2 bases and V by 4 bases; bases with no gene match: 13.

Here the CDR3 reads CASIAGTPTYEQYF. The CDR3 bases are TGTGCCAGCATCGCCGGGACACCAACCTACGAGCAGTACTTC. This chain uses TRBV28 with TRBJ2-7; possibly TRBD1 for D (6 bases). The CDR3 runs 14 residues. V was clipped by 7 bases and J by 2 bases, with 15 bases between them. CDR1 and CDR2 (germline): MDHEN, SYDVKM.

This clone appeared a single time. The chain combines TRBV14 with TRBJ2-1; 13 bases are shared with TRBD2. V lost 0 bases and J lost 7; bases outside the gene matches: 6. CDR3 length: 17 amino acids. The V gene's germline CDR1 is SGHDN and CDR2 FVKESK. The CDR3 is CASSQESLAGGRNEQFF. The CDR3 bases are TGTGCCAGCAGCCAAGAGTCACTAGCGGGAGGGAGAAATGAGCAGTTCTTC.

This clone was detected only once. The chain couples TRBV24-1 to TRBJ1-2; D call uncertain. This CDR3 contains 15 residues. Germline lookup yields CDR1 KGHDR and CDR2 SFDVKD. With 3 bases removed from V and 8 bases from J, the gap between germline ends came to 18 bases. The CDR3 DNA reads as TGTGCCACCAGTGATCCCCGCGAGGAGGTGGGCGGCTACACCTTC. Its translation is CATSDPREEVGGYTF.

This clone appeared a single time. V and J are TRBV11-3 and TRBJ2-1, with TRBD2 identical over 10 bases. V was pared by 4 bases and J by 9 bases, with 9 bases of the junction left unmatched. This CDR3 is built from 15 residues. Germline lookup yields CDR1 SGHNT and CDR2 YENEEA. In nucleotides, the CDR3 is TGTGCCAGCAGCTGGTCGGGACTAGCGAAGACTGAGCAGTTCTTC. Translated: CASSWSGLAKTEQFF.

This clone has only one observation. The chain joins TRBV28 to TRBJ2-5; 12 nucleotides match TRBD1. V shed 3 bases, J shed 1 base, and the junction held 3 bases outside the gene matches. Germline V gives CDR1 MDHEN, CDR2 SYDVKM. The CDR3 length is 16 residues. CDR3 DNA sequence: TGTGCCAGCAGTTTCGGGACAGGGGGCCTCCAAGAGACCCAGTACTTC. Translated, it gives CASSFGTGGLQETQYF.

The chain carries TRBV11-2 and TRBJ1-6; D ambiguous. The CDR3 totals 12 residues. Trimming pared 6 bases from V and 5 bases from J, leaving 5 bases between. Germline loops: CDR1 SGHAT, CDR2 FQNNGV. This CDR3 reads CASRRDNSPLHF. CDR3 bases: TGTGCCAGCAGACGAGATAATTCACCCCTCCACTTT.

This clone was recorded once. This chain uses TRBV7-9 with TRBJ2-1; TRBD2 matches 7 bases. Per the germline V gene, CDR1 is SEHNR and CDR2 is FQNEAQ (reference sequence). The CDR3 spans 16 residues. The V and J ends lost 4 bases and 2 bases, in that order; junction bases with no gene match: 8. The CDR3 DNA is TGTGCCAGCAGCTCCCCCTGGGCGGGGGCCTACAATGAGCAGTTCTTC. This encodes CASSSPWAGAYNEQFF.

This chain links TRBV6-5 with TRBJ2-7; D gene uncertain. The germline CDR1 and CDR2 sequences are MNHEY and SVGAGI. CDR3 length equals 14 residues. Trimming took off 0 bases at V and 2 bases at J, with 8 bases between the two ends. CDR3 residues: CASSYSRSTYEQYF. CDR3 DNA sequence: TGTGCCAGCAGTTACTCGAGGTCCACCTACGAGCAGTACTTC.

J is TRBJ1-1 and V is TRBV4-1; D not resolved. This CDR3 has 18 residues. V gave up 0 bases and J gave up 0 bases, with 17 bases separating them. The germline gives CDR1 MGHRA, CDR2 YSYEKL. The CDR3 DNA reads as TGCGCCAGCAGCCAAGATTTTTCGTCCCTATCCATGAACACTGAAGCTTTCTTT. The encoded protein is CASSQDFSSLSMNTEAFF.

Concerning this clone: Other DNA sequences in the sample encode the same CDR3. This CDR3 is CSVVDSYNQPQHF. The CDR3 nucleotides are TGCAGCGTCGTGGACAGTTACAATCAGCCCCAGCATTTT. The chain has TRBV29-1 and TRBJ1-5, with D perhaps TRBD1 (6 bases). Trimming took off 6 bases at V and 3 bases at J, with 12 bases between the two ends. Looked up from germline, CDR1 is SQVTM and CDR2 is ANQGSEA. The length of the CDR3 is 13 residues.

The chain has TRBV29-1 and TRBJ2-1, with a possible D match to TRBD2 (5 bases). CDR3 size: 12 residues. Germline CDR1 SQVTM, CDR2 ANQGSEA. Trimming took off 5 bases at V and 9 bases at J, with 14 bases between the two ends. CDR3 DNA sequence: TGCAGCGTTAACCACCCCGCGGGTGAGCAGTTCTTC. Translation gives CSVNHPAGEQFF.